Below, 5 T cell receptor beta chains from the same sample are listed, as sequenced in a study of metastatic and nonmetastatic thyroid tumors. Thyroid surgery took place with no prior treatment in any patient. Via MiXCR, TCRdb re-called the PCR reads. The table has about 16,000 clones, around 25% seen once. Sequencing input: adjacent normal tissue. Receptor source: a female donor with papillary thyroid cancer or a benign thyroid nodule (not recorded which). Some clones in this sample may be carry-over from other donors' samples.

This clone occurred a few times. The J gene is TRBJ2-7, the V gene TRBV2; 8 bases line up with TRBD2. V trimming: 1 base; J trimming: 0 bases; junction bases outside the gene matches: 2. Germline V gene data show CDR1 as SNHLY and CDR2 as FYNNEI. The CDR3 extends over 15 amino acids. The CDR3 coding sequence is TGTGCCAGCAGTGAAGAACTAGCGGACTCCTACGAGCAGTACTTC. This codes for CASSEELADSYEQYF. The complete variable domain, with remaining parts taken from reference TRBV2 and TRBJ2-7, reads EPEVTQTPSHQVTQMGQEVILRCVPISNHLYFYWYRQILGQKVEFLVSFYNNEISEKSEIFDDQFSVERPDGSNFTLKIRSTKLEDSAMYFCASSEELADSYEQYFGPGTRLTVT.

The chain links TRBV27 to TRBJ2-3; D gene unclear. This CDR3 contains 15 residues. Germline V gene data show CDR1 as MNHEY and CDR2 as SMNVEV (reference sequence). V was shortened by 4 bases and J by 0 bases, with 11 bases between the two germline ends. The CDR3 loop reads CASSSLTLSTDTQYF. The DNA for the CDR3 is TGTGCCAGCAGTTCCCTGACTCTTAGCACAGATACGCAGTATTTT.

By sample share, this clone is large. The genes are TRBV9 and TRBJ2-1; a weak D match, TRBD2 (6 bases). The germline gives CDR1 SGDLS, CDR2 YYNGEE. Trimming stripped 0 bases from V and 7 bases from J, with 11 bases between. The length of the CDR3 is 14 residues. The CDR3 bases are TGTGCCAGCAGCGTAGTAGCGGCAGGGAATGAGCAGTTCTTC. This gives the protein CASSVVAAGNEQFF.

The V gene is TRBV5-1, the J gene TRBJ1-6; no definite D call. Deletions cut 4 bases from V and 8 bases from J, with 13 bases between. CDR1 and CDR2 from the germline V gene are SGHRS and YFSETQ. There are 14 residues in the CDR3. CDR3 sequence: CASSDGWDYSPLHF. The CDR3 DNA is TGCGCCAGCAGCGATGGGTGGGATTATTCACCCCTCCACTTT.

V is TRBV28 and J is TRBJ1-6; possible D gene TRBD1, 5 bases. The CDR3 runs 13 residues. Trimming removed 8 bases at V and 7 bases at J, with 12 bases between. From germline, CDR1 is MDHEN and CDR2 SYDVKM. The CDR3 nucleotides are TGTGCCAGCTCCCGGGACGGGAATTCACCCCTCCACTTT. Its protein product is CASSRDGNSPLHF.